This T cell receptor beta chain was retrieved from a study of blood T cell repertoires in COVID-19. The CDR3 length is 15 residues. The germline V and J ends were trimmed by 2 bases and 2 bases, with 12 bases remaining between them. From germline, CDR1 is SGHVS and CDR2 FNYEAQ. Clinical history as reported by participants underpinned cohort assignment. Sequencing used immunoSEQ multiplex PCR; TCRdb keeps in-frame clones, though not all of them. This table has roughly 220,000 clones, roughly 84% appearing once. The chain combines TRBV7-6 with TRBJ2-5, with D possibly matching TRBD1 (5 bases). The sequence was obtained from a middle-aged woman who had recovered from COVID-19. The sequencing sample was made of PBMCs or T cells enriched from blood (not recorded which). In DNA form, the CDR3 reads TGTGCCAGCAGCTTAAGTCCAAACAGGCAAGAGACCCAGTACTTC. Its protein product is CASSLSPNRQETQYF.